This T cell receptor beta chain is drawn from a study of cytomegalovirus exposure and HLA in healthy donors. The study's findings and limits: Most TCR sequences were uncommon, yet certain public TCRs appeared in many donors. The productive fraction for most TCR beta V segments was about 87% or about 30% in an earlier analysis.

CDR1 is SGDLS, CDR2 YYNGEE, per germline. CDR3 length equals 15 residues. The V and J ends lost 0 bases and 8 bases, in that order; junction bases with no gene match: 7. Researchers ran the PCR with 60 Vbeta and 13 Jbeta primers. Assay used: immunoSEQ multiplex PCR; TCRdb lists only in-frame clones, some missing. The profile covers about 130,000 clones, with roughly 80% appearing a single time and around 1.3% taken by the ten largest. This clone has only a few counts. Its target is unknown. The TCR originated in a girl aged 2-15 years in good health and CMV-seronegative. Material for sequencing was PBMCs. V gene TRBV9 combines with J gene TRBJ1-4, with 7 bases lining up with TRBD1. CDR3 residues: CASSVGKGAEEKLFF. In DNA, the CDR3 is TGTGCCAGCAGCGTAGGAAAGGGGGCAGAGGAAAAACTGTTTTTT.